This is a list of T cell receptor beta chains from one sample in a study of cytotoxic CD8 clonotypes in ibrutinib-treated CLL. Produced via immunoSEQ multiplex PCR; TCRdb's table is partial and in-frame only. The sample lists 55,000 to 80,000 clones, around nine tenths occurring once. The sequenced sample was PBMCs, obtained after 12 months of ibrutinib treatment. The receptors derive from a human donor with chronic lymphocytic leukemia. The CDR3 runs from the conserved cysteine through the conserved F or W. The D gene is left open where the match is weak. Size is omitted from some rows. Given values are once, few, many or a class for expanded clones.

CDR3: CASSGDFSYNEQFF
DNA: TGTGCCAGCAGCGGGGATTTCTCCTACAATGAGCAGTTCTTC
J: TRBJ2-1
D: NA
V: TRBV21-1
size: NA

CDR3: CASSDTKGLAGGTYNEQFF
DNA: TGTGCCAGCAGTGACACCAAGGGACTAGCGGGAGGGACCTACAATGAGCAGTTCTTC
J: TRBJ2-1
D: TRBD2
V: TRBV6-4
size: NA

CDR3: CASSLGSGANVLTF
DNA: TGTGCCAGCAGCTTAGGTTCTGGGGCCAACGTCCTGACTTTC
J: TRBJ2-6
D: NA
V: TRBV7-9
size: NA

CDR3: CASSQEASVAGETQYF
DNA: TGTGCCAGCAGCCAAGAGGCGTCCGTAGCGGGGGAGACCCAGTACTTC
J: TRBJ2-5
D: TRBD2
V: TRBV4-2
size: NA

CDR3: CASSLAAGEGYGYTF
DNA: TGTGCCAGCAGCTTAGCGGCAGGGGAGGGCTATGGCTACACCTTC
J: TRBJ1-2
D: NA
V: TRBV7-2
size: NA

CDR3: CSVEATGDSSYEQYF
DNA: TGCAGCGTTGAAGCAACAGGGGATAGCTCCTACGAGCAGTACTTC
J: TRBJ2-7
D: TRBD1
V: TRBV29-1
size: NA

CDR3: CASSLADMNTEAFF
DNA: TGTGCCAGCAGCTTAGCGGACATGAACACTGAAGCTTTCTTT
J: TRBJ1-1
D: NA
V: TRBV7-6
size: NA

CDR3: CAWSTTGVDEQFF
DNA: TGTGCCTGGAGTACCACAGGGGTTGATGAGCAGTTCTTC
J: TRBJ2-1
D: TRBD1
V: TRBV30
size: NA

CDR3: CASSKGRGSYNEQFF
DNA: TGTGCCAGCAGCAAAGGACGGGGCTCCTACAATGAGCAGTTCTTC
J: TRBJ2-1
D: NA
V: TRBV21-1
size: NA

CDR3: CASSSGQIEAFF
DNA: TGTGCCAGCAGCTCCGGACAGATTGAAGCTTTCTTT
J: TRBJ1-1
D: NA
V: TRBV7-9
size: NA

CDR3: CASSPSLAGLEQYF
DNA: TGTGCCAGCAGTCCGTCGCTAGCGGGATTAGAGCAGTACTTC
J: TRBJ2-7
D: TRBD2
V: TRBV6-5
size: NA

CDR3: CATSNRQVIHNEQFF
DNA: TGTGCCACCAGCAACAGACAGGTGATACACAATGAGCAGTTCTTC
J: TRBJ2-1
D: NA
V: TRBV15
size: once

CDR3: CASRSREGNEQFF
DNA: TGTGCCAGCAGGTCACGGGAGGGCAATGAGCAGTTCTTC
J: TRBJ2-1
D: TRBD2
V: TRBV11-3
size: NA

CDR3: CASSEPSWNTEAFF
DNA: TGTGCCAGCAGCGAGCCGAGTTGGAACACTGAAGCTTTCTTT
J: TRBJ1-1
D: NA
V: TRBV28
size: NA

CDR3: CASSFSSGITGELFF
DNA: TGCGCCAGCAGCTTTTCTAGCGGGATTACCGGGGAGCTGTTTTTT
J: TRBJ2-2
D: TRBD2
V: TRBV5-1
size: once

CDR3: CASSLRQGPTYEQYF
DNA: TGCGCCAGCAGCTTGCGACAGGGTCCCACCTACGAGCAGTACTTC
J: TRBJ2-7
D: TRBD1
V: TRBV5-1
size: NA

CDR3: CASSLEYFSGLAETYEQYF
DNA: TGCGCCAGCAGCTTGGAATATTTTTCGGGACTAGCGGAAACCTACGAGCAGTACTTC
J: TRBJ2-7
D: TRBD2
V: TRBV5-1
size: NA

CDR3: CASSRSVEYEQYF
DNA: TGTGCCAGCAGCCGTTCAGTGGAATACGAGCAGTACTTC
J: TRBJ2-7
D: NA
V: TRBV9
size: NA

CDR3: CASRLGQGYEQFF
DNA: TGTGCCAGCAGATTGGGACAGGGCTATGAGCAGTTCTTC
J: TRBJ2-1
D: TRBD1
V: TRBV27
size: NA

CDR3: CASQGSGNTIYF
DNA: TGTGCCAGTCAGGGTAGTGGAAACACCATATATTTT
J: TRBJ1-3
D: NA
V: TRBV7-8
size: NA

CDR3: CASSNTDTQYF
DNA: TGTGCCAGCAGCAACACAGATACGCAGTATTTT
J: TRBJ2-3
D: NA
V: TRBV11-2
size: NA

CDR3: CSVAPIGGELFF
DNA: TGCAGCGTGGCACCCATAGGCGGGGAGCTGTTTTTT
J: TRBJ2-2
D: NA
V: TRBV29-1
size: NA

CDR3: CASRRDNEQFF
DNA: TGTGCCAGCAGACGTGATAATGAGCAGTTCTTC
J: TRBJ2-1
D: NA
V: TRBV11-3
size: NA

CDR3: CASSFVTATQPQHF
DNA: TGTGCCAGCAGTTTCGTGACAGCCACTCAGCCCCAGCATTTT
J: TRBJ1-5
D: NA
V: TRBV28
size: NA

CDR3: CASSQSRGRSEQYF
DNA: TGTGCCAGCAGCCAATCCCGGGGTAGATCCGAGCAGTACTTC
J: TRBJ2-7
D: NA
V: TRBV14
size: NA

CDR3: CASSEIPQGGGSRRETQYF
DNA: TGTGCCAGCAGTGAAATCCCACAGGGGGGGGGTAGCCGGCGAGAGACCCAGTACTTC
J: TRBJ2-5
D: NA
V: TRBV2
size: NA

CDR3: CASSLRGLGNTIYF
DNA: TGTGCCAGCAGCTTGAGGGGGCTCGGAAACACCATATATTTT
J: TRBJ1-3
D: TRBD1
V: TRBV11-3
size: NA

CDR3: CSARMNTEAFF
DNA: TGCAGTGCCAGAATGAACACTGAAGCTTTCTTT
J: TRBJ1-1
D: NA
V: TRBV20-1
size: few